The clone carrying this TCR beta chain was counted a few times. No antigen is known for it. Per the germline V gene, CDR1 is SGDLS and CDR2 is YYNGEE. Trimming cost V 0 bases and J 5 bases; bases outside gene matches: 2. The CDR3 covers 15 residues. The sample belongs to a study of shared clonotypes between healthy human individuals. The study, taken as a whole, reports: Compared with clonotypes that all four donors shared, non-shared clonotypes had lower generation probabilities.

Sorted-subset replicate PCRs used 200 ng of genomic DNA. This amount corresponded to 30,000 to 35,000 T cell genomes. Assay: immunoSEQ multiplex PCR; the TCRdb copy retains only in-frame clones and omits some. Of 1 million to 1.3 million clones listed, around 78% are singletons. The sample taken for sequencing was memory CD4+ T cells from PBMCs. Subset meaning: CD45RA-negative fraction. The sequence derives from a man aged 18 to 30 in good health. Some clones in this sample may be carry-over from other donors' samples. The gene calls are TRBV9 and TRBJ2-1, with 10 bases identical to TRBD1. CDR3 DNA sequence: TGTGCCAGCAGCGTAGTGGGACAGGGGAACAATGAGCAGTTCTTC. Protein: CASSVVGQGNNEQFF.